This TCR beta chain was documented in a study of T cells in Graves' hyperthyroidism and ophthalmopathy. This clonotype was seen at least ten times. V trimming: 0 bases; J trimming: 2 bases; junction bases outside the gene matches: 9. From germline, CDR1 is MNHEY and CDR2 SVGAGI. The length of the CDR3 is 17 residues. Not enrolled were patients with uncontrolled infection, other autoimmune disease, pregnancy or lactation. Fresh peripheral blood, under 13 ml, yielded the PBMCs. Amplification yielded TCR beta CDR3 regions, with RNA transcripts as the source. A first-round RT-PCR of the TCR CDR3 used the HTBI primer set. TCRdb processed the multiplex PCR reads anew with MiXCR; each CDR3 protein has one entry. The data show a few hundred thousand distinct CDR3 sequences, around 13% seen once.

The sample was blood. The source of this sequence is a woman in her twenties or thirties with Graves' ophthalmopathy. The rearrangement joins TRBV6-5 to TRBJ2-5; TRBD2 matches 7 bases. CDR3 DNA sequence: TGTGCCAGCAGTTACTCGGCCTCAGGAGCGGGGCAAGAGACCCAGTACTTC. Translated: CASSYSASGAGQETQYF.